The TCR beta chain described here comes from a study of blood T cell repertoires in COVID-19. The repertoire was sequenced with immunoSEQ multiplex PCR; TCRdb's copy has only in-frame clones and lacks some. The sample carries some 700,000 clones, just under 90% recorded once. The material sequenced was peripheral blood. This clonotype was sampled from a young woman with acute or convalescent COVID-19.

CDR3 nucleotides: TGTGCCAGCAGCAAAGCCGGGACAGGGCACAATGAGCAGTTCTTC. Amino acids: CASSKAGTGHNEQFF. The chain joins TRBV28 to TRBJ2-1; 9 bases align to TRBD1. CDR1 is MDHEN and CDR2 is SYDVKM in the germline V gene. J was trimmed by 5 bases and V by 6 bases; bases with no gene match: 8. This CDR3 region has 15 residues.